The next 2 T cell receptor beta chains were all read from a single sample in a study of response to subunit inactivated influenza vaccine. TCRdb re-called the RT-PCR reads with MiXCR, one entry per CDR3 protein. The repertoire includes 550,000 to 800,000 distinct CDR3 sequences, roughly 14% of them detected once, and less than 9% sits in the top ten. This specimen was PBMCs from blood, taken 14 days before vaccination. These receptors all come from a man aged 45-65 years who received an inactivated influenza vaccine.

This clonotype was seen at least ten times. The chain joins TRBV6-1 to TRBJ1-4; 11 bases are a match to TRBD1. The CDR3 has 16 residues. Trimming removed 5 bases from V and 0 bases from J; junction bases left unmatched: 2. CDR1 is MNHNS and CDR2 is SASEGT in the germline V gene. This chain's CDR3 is CASSTGQGATNEKLFF. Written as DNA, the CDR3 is TGTGCCAGCAGTACGGGACAGGGGGCAACTAATGAAAAACTGTTTTTT.

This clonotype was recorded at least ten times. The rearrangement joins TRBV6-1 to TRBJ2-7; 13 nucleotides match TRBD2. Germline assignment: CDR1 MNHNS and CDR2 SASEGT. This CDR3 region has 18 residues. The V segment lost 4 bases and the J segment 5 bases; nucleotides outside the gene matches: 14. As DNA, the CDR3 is TGTGCCAGCAGTGCCACTAGCGGGGGGGTGGTGTTTCGGGACGAGCAGTACTTC. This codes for CASSATSGGVVFRDEQYF.